The rows below give T cell receptor beta chains drawn from one sample of a study of T cell responses to AZD1222 COVID-19 vaccine. Profiled with immunoSEQ multiplex PCR; TCRdb holds only in-frame clones, not every one. The profile shows roughly 100,000 clones, 70% to 85% of them singletons. The sample consisted of peripheral blood, taken 28 days after the second AZD1222 dose. These receptors were obtained from an adult who received the AZD1222 COVID-19 vaccine. The CDR3 runs from the conserved cysteine through the conserved F or W. D genes are given only for firm matches. The size entry is marked missing in some rows and otherwise reads once, few, many or a size class.

TRBJ1-4 TRBD1 NA TRBV7-9 TGTGCCAGCAGTACCAGACAGGGGGCACGAGAAAAACTGTTTTTT CASSTRQGAREKLFF
TRBJ1-5 TRBD1 NA TRBV10-1 TGCGCCAGCAGTGCGGCACAGGGGCCAAATCAGCCCCAGCATTTT CASSAAQGPNQPQHF
TRBJ1-4 NA NA TRBV5-5 TGTGCCAGCACCTTAGCTAACGAGAATGAAAAACTGTTTTTT CASTLANENEKLFF
TRBJ1-5 TRBD1 NA TRBV7-2 TGTGCCAGCAGCTTTACCGGGACAGGGTCTAATCAGCCCCAGCATTTT CASSFTGTGSNQPQHF
TRBJ2-1 TRBD2 once TRBV25-1 TGTGCCAGCACCTCCGGGGGGGGATACTCCTACAATGAGCAGTTCTTC CASTSGGGYSYNEQFF
TRBJ1-2 NA once TRBV12-3/TRBV12-4 TGTGCCAGCAGTTTAGACAGTTACTATGGCTACACCTTC CASSLDSYYGYTF
TRBJ1-2 NA NA TRBV20-1 TGCAGTGCTAGTCCCAGAGCTAACTATGGCTACACCTTC CSASPRANYGYTF
TRBJ1-1 NA NA TRBV18 TGTGCCAGCTCACCATCGGCAGTGAACACTGAAGCTTTCTTT CASSPSAVNTEAFF
TRBJ1-1 NA NA TRBV5-1 TGCGCCAGCAGCTTGGATCAATCGGGAGAAGCTTTCTTT CASSLDQSGEAFF
TRBJ1-5 NA NA TRBV7-2 TGTGCCAGCAGCTTAGGTCCAGGGGTCCTCAATCAGCCCCAGCATTTT CASSLGPGVLNQPQHF
TRBJ2-3 NA NA TRBV7-3 TGTGCCAGCAGCTTCGGGTCCTCGGATACGCAGTATTTT CASSFGSSDTQYF
TRBJ2-7 TRBD2 NA TRBV6-5 TGTGCCAGCACCCCACTAGCGGGGGCCTCCTACGAGCAGTACTTC CASTPLAGASYEQYF
TRBJ1-4 TRBD1 NA TRBV11-3 TGTGCCAGCAGCCCCGGGGACAGGGCTGGGAATGAAAAACTGTTTTTT CASSPGDRAGNEKLFF
TRBJ2-2 NA NA TRBV19 TGTGCCAGTAGTATACAGGGGATGAGGGCCGGGGAGCTGTTTTTT CASSIQGMRAGELFF
TRBJ2-1 TRBD2 NA TRBV2 TGTGCCAGCGTAAAAAGCATAGCGGGGGGGCGGAGCAATGAGCAGTTCTTC CASVKSIAGGRSNEQFF
TRBJ1-1 NA NA TRBV25-1 TGTGCCAGCAGTGATCTTGCGAACACCTTTGAAGCTTTCTTT CASSDLANTFEAFF
TRBJ2-7 TRBD2 once TRBV7-2 TGTGCCAGCAGCCCTTTGGCTAGCGGGAACTACGAGCAGTACTTC CASSPLASGNYEQYF
TRBJ1-3 NA few TRBV7-2 TGTGCCAGCAGCTTAGCCCAAAGGGCTGGAAACACCATATATTTT CASSLAQRAGNTIYF
TRBJ2-7 NA once TRBV11-2 TGTGCCAGCAGCCGACCTCCCATCGACGGTCTAAGCTCCTACGAGCAGTACTTC CASSRPPIDGLSSYEQYF
TRBJ2-7 NA NA TRBV5-1 TGCGCCAGCAGCTTGGAAGAGGGTCGGGACGAGCAGTACTTC CASSLEEGRDEQYF
TRBJ2-1 NA few TRBV11-2 TGTGCCAGCAGCTTAGATCGACTACAGGAGCAGTTCTTC CASSLDRLQEQFF
TRBJ2-4 NA NA TRBV7-2 TGTGCCAGCAGCTTAGGGAGGGAACTAGCCAAAAACATTCAGTACTTC CASSLGRELAKNIQYF
TRBJ2-7 NA NA TRBV3-1/TRBV3-2 TGTGCCAGCAGCCAAGGTCTAGAATTAGGCGAGCAGTACTTC CASSQGLELGEQYF
TRBJ1-5 NA NA TRBV10-3 TGTGCCATCAGGCACTCGGACAGCGCAAATCAGCCCCAGCATTTT CAIRHSDSANQPQHF
TRBJ2-1 NA once TRBV10-3 TGTGCCATCAGTGAAGGGTCGGGAGAGGCCGTTGAGCAGTTCTTC CAISEGSGEAVEQFF
TRBJ2-7 NA NA TRBV3-1/TRBV3-2 TGTGCCAGCAGCCAAGACACGGTAGCGGTCTACGAGCAGTACTTC CASSQDTVAVYEQYF
TRBJ2-4 NA NA TRBV19 TGTGCCAGTAGTACCGAGGCTTGGACAGCAACTCATACGGCCAAAAACATTCAGTACTTC CASSTEAWTATHTAKNIQYF
TRBJ2-1 NA NA TRBV7-2 TGTGCCAGCAGCGCCAGGTCCGGGGGAAACAATGAGCAGTTCTTC CASSARSGGNNEQFF
TRBJ1-6 TRBD1 NA TRBV27 TGTGCCAGCAGTTGGCCTCTGGACAGGGTAGACGAAAATTCACCCCTCCACTTT CASSWPLDRVDENSPLHF
TRBJ2-2 TRBD1 NA TRBV5-1 TGCGCCAGCAGCCCGGGACAGGGGGCGATCACCGGGGAGCTGTTTTTT CASSPGQGAITGELFF
TRBJ1-1 NA NA TRBV27 TGTGCCAGCAGTTTAGCAAGGCTGGCCCAATTGAACACTGAAGCTTTCTTT CASSLARLAQLNTEAFF
TRBJ2-7 NA once TRBV5-8 TGTGCCAGCAGCTTGGGCCGATTGGGCTACGAGCAGTACTTC CASSLGRLGYEQYF
TRBJ2-5 NA NA TRBV7-9 TGTGCCAGCAGCCGACGGAGGGGCAGCCAAGAGACCCAGTACTTC CASSRRRGSQETQYF
TRBJ1-2 NA NA TRBV5-1 TGCGCCAGCAGCTTGGCCTTACCAAAGGATGGCTACACCTTC CASSLALPKDGYTF